Listed below are T cell receptor beta chains from one sample, sequenced in a study of blood T cell repertoires in COVID-19. The assay was immunoSEQ multiplex PCR, and TCRdb's table has in-frame clones only and misses some. The sample shows about 350,000 clones, around 87% of them seen only once. The specimen sequenced was PBMCs or T cells enriched from blood (not recorded which). The receptors stem from a woman in her 30s who had recovered from COVID-19. Both conserved end residues are part of each CDR3. Fields, in order: clone size, V gene, D gene, J gene, CDR3 DNA, CDR3 protein. The D gene is left open where the match is weak. Clone size is shown for a subset of rows, as once, few, many or a class of expanded clone.

size: once; V: TRBV11-3; D: TRBD1; J: TRBJ2-1; DNA: TGTGCCAGCAGCTTAAGGACAGGGGGCAATGAGCAGTTCTTC; CDR3: CASSLRTGGNEQFF
size: NA; V: TRBV5-1; D: NA; J: TRBJ1-2; DNA: TGCGCCAGCAGCTTCAGTGGGCTCGACTATGGCTACACCTTC; CDR3: CASSFSGLDYGYTF
size: NA; V: TRBV25-1; D: NA; J: TRBJ1-2; DNA: TGTGCCAGCAGTGAAGTATATGGCTACACCTTC; CDR3: CASSEVYGYTF
size: NA; V: TRBV2; D: TRBD1; J: TRBJ2-4; DNA: TGTGCCAGCAGTGAATGGGAACAGGGGACGTGGGACATTCAGTACTTC; CDR3: CASSEWEQGTWDIQYF
size: NA; V: TRBV29-1; D: NA; J: TRBJ2-7; DNA: TGCAGCGTTGTAGGGGTTGGGCTTTACGAGCAGTACTTC; CDR3: CSVVGVGLYEQYF
size: NA; V: TRBV5-4; D: TRBD1; J: TRBJ1-1; DNA: TGTGCCAGCAGCACGACAGGGGCGGACACTGAAGCTTTCTTT; CDR3: CASSTTGADTEAFF
size: NA; V: TRBV5-1; D: TRBD1; J: TRBJ2-5; DNA: TGCGCCAGCAGCCGCCTCACCTATGACAGGGGCCAAGAGACCCAGTACTTC; CDR3: CASSRLTYDRGQETQYF
size: once; V: TRBV3-1/TRBV3-2; D: TRBD2; J: TRBJ2-1; DNA: TGTGCCAGCAGCCAAGGTCTGGGGACTAGCGCCTACAATGAGCAGTTCTTC; CDR3: CASSQGLGTSAYNEQFF
size: few; V: TRBV2; D: TRBD1; J: TRBJ1-3; DNA: TGTGCCAGCAGTCCCGGGACAGATGGAAACACCATATATTTT; CDR3: CASSPGTDGNTIYF
size: few; V: TRBV11-2; D: TRBD1; J: TRBJ1-2; DNA: TGTGCCAGCAGCTGGGACAGTGCGGATGGCTACACCTTC; CDR3: CASSWDSADGYTF
size: NA; V: TRBV30; D: NA; J: TRBJ1-5; DNA: TGTGCCTGGGGGTCGGGGAATCAGCCCCAGCATTTT; CDR3: CAWGSGNQPQHF
size: NA; V: TRBV18; D: NA; J: TRBJ1-1; DNA: TGTGCCAGCTCACCACCGGGACAAGGGTGGAACACTGAAGCTTTCTTT; CDR3: CASSPPGQGWNTEAFF
size: NA; V: TRBV27; D: TRBD2; J: TRBJ2-5; DNA: TGTGCCAGCAGCCCCTGGGGGACTAGCGGGTGGGAGACCCAGTACTTC; CDR3: CASSPWGTSGWETQYF
size: NA; V: TRBV19; D: NA; J: TRBJ2-4; DNA: TGTGCCAGTAGTCCCCGGACAGCCGATGCCAAAAACATTCAGTACTTC; CDR3: CASSPRTADAKNIQYF
size: NA; V: TRBV7-2; D: NA; J: TRBJ2-5; DNA: TGTGCCAGCAGCTTAGGTAGCGGCCGGGAGACCCAGTACTTC; CDR3: CASSLGSGRETQYF
size: NA; V: TRBV24-1; D: NA; J: TRBJ2-5; DNA: TGTGCCACCAGTGACTCAGGGAAAGAGACCCAGTACTTC; CDR3: CATSDSGKETQYF
size: NA; V: TRBV7-2; D: TRBD1; J: TRBJ1-2; DNA: TGTGCCAGCAGCTTACAGGGACAGATTTATGGCTACACCTTC; CDR3: CASSLQGQIYGYTF
size: NA; V: TRBV30; D: TRBD1; J: TRBJ1-1; DNA: TGTGCCTGGCACAGGGGACTGAACACTGAAGCTTTCTTT; CDR3: CAWHRGLNTEAFF
size: NA; V: TRBV7-9; D: NA; J: TRBJ1-4; DNA: TGTGCCAGCACCTCGAATGAAAAACTGTTTTTT; CDR3: CASTSNEKLFF
size: NA; V: TRBV19; D: NA; J: TRBJ2-3; DNA: TGTGCCAGTAGTGTCTCTAGCACAGATACGCAGTATTTT; CDR3: CASSVSSTDTQYF
size: NA; V: TRBV19; D: TRBD1; J: TRBJ1-4; DNA: TGTGCCAGTAGTATGGACAGGGGGCCCGGAAAACTGTTTTTT; CDR3: CASSMDRGPGKLFF
size: NA; V: TRBV21-1; D: NA; J: TRBJ1-2; DNA: TGTGCCAGCAGCAATAGATTACTTCAAGGCTACACCTTC; CDR3: CASSNRLLQGYTF
size: once; V: TRBV2; D: TRBD1; J: TRBJ2-5; DNA: TGTGCCATACGGACAGGGGCCCAAGAGACCCAGTACTTC; CDR3: CAIRTGAQETQYF
size: NA; V: TRBV28; D: TRBD1; J: TRBJ2-1; DNA: TGTGCCAGCAGTCTGACAGGGGGCCCCTACAATGAGCAGTTCTTC; CDR3: CASSLTGGPYNEQFF
size: NA; V: TRBV9; D: NA; J: TRBJ1-5; DNA: TGTGCCAGCAGCGTAGACGGAGATCAGCCCCAGCATTTT; CDR3: CASSVDGDQPQHF
size: NA; V: TRBV27; D: TRBD2; J: TRBJ2-7; DNA: TGTGCCAGCAGTTTAGGGCGGGGGGGGTACGAGCAGTACTTC; CDR3: CASSLGRGGYEQYF
size: NA; V: TRBV2; D: TRBD2; J: TRBJ2-5; DNA: TGTGCCAGCAGTGAACCCACGGGGGGGCCGGGAGACTGGGAGACCCAGTACTTC; CDR3: CASSEPTGGPGDWETQYF
size: NA; V: TRBV7-9; D: TRBD1; J: TRBJ1-2; DNA: TGTGCCAGCAGTTCCCCGGACAGGGGTCTTTTAAACTATGGCTACACCTTC; CDR3: CASSSPDRGLLNYGYTF
size: NA; V: TRBV28; D: NA; J: TRBJ2-3; DNA: TGTGCCAGCACCTATGGACAGGGAGGGGCAGATACGCAGTATTTT; CDR3: CASTYGQGGADTQYF
size: NA; V: TRBV15; D: TRBD1; J: TRBJ1-2; DNA: TGTGCCACCAGCCCCATGGTGGGGGACAGCTATGGCTACACCTTC; CDR3: CATSPMVGDSYGYTF
size: NA; V: TRBV5-8; D: NA; J: TRBJ2-5; DNA: TGTGCCAGCAGCTTACGGGAGACCCAGTACTTC; CDR3: CASSLRETQYF
size: NA; V: TRBV4-2; D: NA; J: TRBJ1-2; DNA: TGTGCCAGCAGCCAAGATCGGGGGTTTGGCTACACCTTC; CDR3: CASSQDRGFGYTF
size: NA; V: TRBV4-1; D: NA; J: TRBJ2-7; DNA: TGCGCCAGCAGCCAACAGCCGGGGGACCACGAGCAGTACTTC; CDR3: CASSQQPGDHEQYF
size: NA; V: TRBV4-1; D: TRBD2; J: TRBJ2-7; DNA: TGCGCCAGCAGCCGTCTAGCGGGGGGGTCCTACGAGCAGTACTTC; CDR3: CASSRLAGGSYEQYF
size: NA; V: TRBV4-1; D: TRBD1; J: TRBJ2-7; DNA: TGCGCCAGCGCCGACAGGGCCTACGAGCAGTACTTC; CDR3: CASADRAYEQYF
size: NA; V: TRBV10-2; D: TRBD2; J: TRBJ2-7; DNA: TGCGCCAGCAGGACTAGCGGGGGGCAGATCGAGCAGTACTTC; CDR3: CASRTSGGQIEQYF
size: NA; V: TRBV5-5; D: NA; J: TRBJ2-7; DNA: TGTGCCAGCAGCCCCCACTACGAGCAGTACTTC; CDR3: CASSPHYEQYF
size: NA; V: TRBV7-9; D: NA; J: TRBJ1-1; DNA: TGTGCCAGCAGCTTAGAAGGACATGAAGCTTTCTTT; CDR3: CASSLEGHEAFF
size: NA; V: TRBV7-9; D: NA; J: TRBJ1-1; DNA: TGTGCCAGCAGTTTTCTAACTCCCGTGGTCACTGAAGCTTTCTTT; CDR3: CASSFLTPVVTEAFF
size: NA; V: TRBV25-1; D: TRBD1; J: TRBJ1-2; DNA: TGTGCCAGCAGTGAATGGTTTCATTCGACAGGGTCGGGAGGCTACACCTTC; CDR3: CASSEWFHSTGSGGYTF
size: NA; V: TRBV29-1; D: TRBD1; J: TRBJ1-3; DNA: TGCAGCGTCGAACTACAGGGGGCAAACACCATATATTTT; CDR3: CSVELQGANTIYF